The 3 T cell receptor beta chains listed next were all sequenced from one sample in a study of blood T cell repertoires in COVID-19. Produced via immunoSEQ multiplex PCR; TCRdb's table is partial and in-frame only. The data show fewer than 25,000 clones, with about 83% seen just once and 11% held by the top ten. Sequences were obtained from peripheral blood. These receptor sequences come from a human donor in a cohort sampled during active COVID-19.

This clone came up once. The gene calls are TRBV7-2 and TRBJ1-2; D is unclear. This CDR3 is built from 17 residues. Germline CDR1 is SGHTA and CDR2 is FQGNSA. V was pared by 1 base and J by 0 bases, with 15 bases between. The CDR3 sequence: CASSLGGGAGANYGYTF. CDR3 coding DNA: TGTGCCAGCAGCTTAGGCGGTGGAGCGGGAGCTAACTATGGCTACACCTTC.

V gene TRBV27 combines with J gene TRBJ1-1; D is undetermined. V was trimmed by 6 bases and J by 4 bases, leaving 6 bases between them. The CDR3 spans 11 residues. CDR1 MNHEY and CDR2 SMNVEV come from the germline V gene (reference sequence). CDR3 in amino acids: CASSPGTEAFF. The CDR3 DNA reads as TGTGCCAGCAGCCCAGGCACTGAAGCTTTCTTT.

This rearrangement joins TRBV2 to TRBJ2-2; TRBD1 agrees at 9 bases. Germline trimming cut 7 bases from V and 1 base from J; bases unmatched to any gene: 7. Germline lookup yields CDR1 SNHLY and CDR2 FYNNEI. This CDR3 contains 16 residues. CDR3 bases: TGTGCCAGCATGGGGGGACAGGGTTTGAACACCGGGGAGCTGTTTTTT. Amino acid sequence: CASMGGQGLNTGELFF.